This TCR beta chain was sequenced during a study of shared T cell receptors in the human thymus. The CDR3 sequence is 14 residues long. Germline CDR1 SQVTM, CDR2 ANQGSEA. Trimming took off 6 bases at V and 0 bases at J, with 14 bases between the two ends. The method was immunoSEQ multiplex PCR; TCRdb's version includes in-frame clones alone and lacks a portion of them. Among 540,000 or so clones listed, around 78% were seen once. Separately, the same data were catalogued under a study of human thymus T cells.

Sequenced: thymocytes. This clonotype was sampled from a boy younger than two with a congenital heart defect. The chain has TRBV29-1 and TRBJ1-1; tentatively, D is TRBD1 (5 bases). This chain's CDR3 is CSVGAAFMNTEAFF. The CDR3, as DNA: TGCAGCGTAGGGGCAGCCTTCATGAACACTGAAGCTTTCTTT.